A selection of T cell receptor beta chains follows, all from one sample in a study of T cells in localized non-small cell lung cancer. Here immunoSEQ multiplex PCR was the method, and the copy in TCRdb shows in-frame clones only, minus some. The data hold about 25,000 clones, with around 90% observed a single time. The material was peripheral blood, obtained before any cancer treatment. The receptors derive from a man between 40 and 70 years old with stage III squamous cell lung carcinoma. The CDR3 runs from the conserved cysteine through the conserved F or W. Each record gives: V gene, CDR3 length, J gene, D gene, clone size, CDR3 protein. D genes are given only for firm matches. Expanded clones get a size class; other rows say once, few or many, or leave the size out.

TRBV30	14	TRBJ2-3	TRBD1	.	CAWSVQTGGDTQYF
TRBV4-1	14	TRBJ1-1	TRBD1	.	CASSQDGGDREAFF
TRBV29-1	15	TRBJ2-5	.	.	CSVEEGTGHQETQYF
TRBV9	17	TRBJ1-2	TRBD1	.	CASATTLLGTGHYGYTF
TRBV19	14	TRBJ2-5	TRBD1	.	CASSDTGQVATQYF
TRBV5-5	15	TRBJ1-6	.	.	CASSLEATPNSPLHF
TRBV7-2	15	TRBJ1-2	.	.	CASSLRLALTSGYTF
TRBV7-2	14	TRBJ2-5	.	.	CASSAYGNLETQYF
TRBV27	15	TRBJ2-5	TRBD2	once	CASSFEGRERGTQYF
TRBV9	17	TRBJ2-1	TRBD2	.	CASSVLGQSGSGNEQFF
TRBV6-1	16	TRBJ1-2	TRBD1	.	CASSVRVEYRGGGYTF
TRBV5-1	14	TRBJ2-7	.	.	CASSAGTSYYEQYF
TRBV18	16	TRBJ1-4	.	.	CASSPVQAVTNEKLFF
TRBV2	15	TRBJ2-7	TRBD2	once	CASLLGRGGSYEQYF
TRBV21-1	16	TRBJ2-7	.	.	CASSARRSDTPYEQYF
TRBV19	13	TRBJ2-5	.	once	CASSMFGGETQYF
TRBV5-4	15	TRBJ2-3	.	.	CASSFDRRRTDTQYF
TRBV30	15	TRBJ2-1	TRBD2	.	CAWSSGLAGLDEQFF
TRBV5-6	14	TRBJ1-1	.	once	CASSWGHTNTEAFF
TRBV7-9	14	TRBJ2-3	TRBD1	.	CASSLQQDRDTQYF
TRBV18	16	TRBJ1-2	.	.	CASSPPGAVANYGYTF
TRBV11-2	16	TRBJ1-2	TRBD1	.	CASSFERRTGSYGYTF
TRBV6-6	16	TRBJ1-2	TRBD1	once	CASSAGTGAREGSYTF
TRBV28	18	TRBJ1-4	.	.	CASSPGGRTFGTNEKLFF
TRBV19	16	TRBJ1-1	.	.	CASSPKAGTVNTEAFF
TRBV6-1	15	TRBJ2-3	TRBD2	.	CASSEFSGGADTQYF
TRBV7-2	14	TRBJ2-7	.	.	CASSSDYWGYEQYF
TRBV28	14	TRBJ1-5	.	.	CASRRGFSNQPQHF
TRBV2	14	TRBJ1-1	.	.	CASSVGQLNTEAFF
TRBV7-9	15	TRBJ2-2	TRBD2	.	CASSSGLAGVGELFF
TRBV4-2	16	TRBJ1-4	.	.	CASSQDSAGGNEKLFF
TRBV20-1	11	TRBJ2-3	.	.	CSARRGDTQYF
TRBV28	15	TRBJ1-1	TRBD1	.	CASSLTGGLNTEAFF
TRBV5-5	17	TRBJ2-5	TRBD2	.	CASSFSPSGGMQETQYF
TRBV7-2	15	TRBJ1-6	.	.	CASSSTSSYNSPLHF
TRBV28	15	TRBJ1-2	.	.	CASSFLRAPNYGYTF
TRBV6-1	16	TRBJ2-6	.	once	CASSEDTSSGANVLTF
TRBV7-9	14	TRBJ1-1	TRBD1	.	CASSLTIGTDEAFF
TRBV19	16	TRBJ2-2	TRBD2	.	CASSIDRAGPGRELFF
TRBV11-3	13	TRBJ2-7	.	.	CASSLDSEYEQYF
TRBV7-2	15	TRBJ2-7	TRBD2	.	CASSFGLAGGREQYF
TRBV11-2	16	TRBJ1-1	.	.	CASSLVSGWKNTEAFF
TRBV5-4	17	TRBJ2-5	.	.	CASSSGSSGGVQETQYF
TRBV7-3	15	TRBJ2-7	.	.	CASSLMPGSSYEQYF
TRBV9	13	TRBJ2-2	.	.	CASSGQGFGELFF
TRBV10-3	14	TRBJ2-7	TRBD1	.	CAISPGQGSNEQYF
TRBV10-3	17	TRBJ1-3	.	.	CAISDRPLGRSGNTIYF
TRBV27	11	TRBJ1-4	.	few	CASRGGEKLFF
TRBV15	14	TRBJ1-5	.	.	CATSRGSGDQPQHF
TRBV28	14	TRBJ2-3	.	.	CASSSAGSTDTQYF
TRBV10-2	14	TRBJ1-1	.	.	CASSAPDSNTEAFF